The 19 T cell receptor beta chains presented below share a single source sample, sequenced in a study of blood T cell repertoires in COVID-19 (dated by TCRdb to 2020 to 2021). The library was obtained by the immunoSEQ multiplex PCR assay. Not all clones reach the TCRdb copy of this immuneACCESS table, which keeps in-frame sequences only. Checked studies attribute under half of the gap to unresolved V genes and leave the rest unexplained. The sample has around 60,000 clones on record, around 90% of them singletons. In total, the top ten clones hold 10% to 15% of the sample. Specimen: peripheral blood. These receptors all stem from a man aged 55 to 70 with active COVID-19.

This rearrangement joins TRBV28 to TRBJ1-2; tentatively, D is TRBD1 (5 bases). The CDR3 spans 14 residues. Germline loops: CDR1 MDHEN, CDR2 SYDVKM. V was cut by 4 bases and J by 5 bases, with 14 bases left in between. The CDR3 is CASSSATAGYGYTF. The CDR3 DNA is TGTGCCAGCAGTTCCGCGACAGCCGGGTATGGCTACACCTTC.

The chain links TRBV19 to TRBJ2-7, with D tentatively TRBD2 (5 bases). CDR3 length equals 14 residues. V dropped 5 bases and J dropped 0 bases, with 11 bases sitting between them. From germline, CDR1 is LNHDA and CDR2 SQIVND (reference sequence). Here the CDR3 DNA reads TGTGCCAGTAGTCGAAGCGGATCCTCCTACGAGCAGTACTTC. This translates into CASSRSGSSYEQYF.

The CDR3 sequence: CASRLRTSGYLYEQYF. The DNA for the CDR3 is TGTGCCAGCAGACTTCGGACTAGCGGCTACCTCTACGAGCAGTACTTC. The rearrangement links TRBV28 to TRBJ2-7, with 10 positions matching TRBD2. Germline-derived CDR1 and CDR2 are MDHEN and SYDVKM. The CDR3 is 16 residues long. V lost 6 bases to trimming and J lost 3 bases; unmatched junction nucleotides: 11.

The genes are TRBV7-9 and TRBJ1-2; maybe TRBD1 (6 bases). CDR1 and CDR2 from the germline V gene are SEHNR and FQNEAQ (reference sequence). The CDR3 length is 12 residues. The V gene lost 5 bases and the J gene lost 8 bases, with 12 bases spanning the gap. The CDR3 loop reads CASSASGVGYTF. The CDR3 coding sequence is TGTGCCAGCAGCGCGTCAGGGGTAGGCTACACCTTC.

This clone was seen once. This chain connects TRBV9 to TRBJ2-5; TRBD2 matches at 11 bases. This CDR3 has 17 residues. J lost 5 bases, V lost 0 bases, and 9 bases had no gene match. CDR1 is SGDLS, CDR2 YYNGEE, per germline. In DNA form, the CDR3 reads TGTGCCAGCAGCGTAGGGGTAGCGGGAGGGTCGGGGGAGACCCAGTACTTC. This translates into CASSVGVAGGSGETQYF.

The CDR3: CASSMGQGTTQPQHF. In nucleotides, the CDR3 is TGTGCCAGTAGTATGGGACAGGGCACCACACAGCCCCAGCATTTT. This chain links TRBV19 with TRBJ1-5; the match to TRBD1 covers 9 bases. Germline CDR1 reads LNHDA; CDR2 reads SQIVND (reference sequence). Losses at the gene ends were 3 bases for V and 7 bases for J; bases not matched to a gene: 7. There are 15 residues in the CDR3. Based on the CDR3 plus reference TRBV19 and TRBJ1-5, the full variable domain is DGGITQSPKYLFRKEGQNVTLSCEQNLNHDAMYWYRQDPGQGLRLIYYSQIVNDFQKGDIAEGYSVSREKKESFPLTVTSAQKNPTAFYLCASSMGQGTTQPQHFGDGTRLSIL.

This sequence joins TRBV10-3 and TRBJ2-1; D is ambiguous. Per germline, CDR1 ENHRY and CDR2 SYGVKD. The CDR3 spans 12 residues. V gave up 2 bases and J gave up 9 bases, with 8 bases separating them. DNA for the CDR3: TGTGCCATCAGTGAGCAAAGCGCTGAGCAGTTCTTC. Its translation: CAISEQSAEQFF.

V gene TRBV7-8 combines with J gene TRBJ2-5; D is possibly TRBD1 (5 bases). V lost 1 base and J lost 5, with 17 bases in between. This CDR3 spans 16 amino acids. Germline values: CDR1 SGHVS, CDR2 FQNEAQ. Here the CDR3 DNA reads TGTGCCAGCAGCTTAGAACCGGCCAGGGCTATTGAGACCCAGTACTTC. Amino acid sequence: CASSLEPARAIETQYF.

This chain connects TRBV6-4 to TRBJ2-2; a weak D match, TRBD2 (7 bases). The V gene's germline CDR1 is MRHNA and CDR2 SNTAGT. This CDR3 comprises 18 residues. The V gene lost 4 bases and the J gene lost 0 bases, with 18 bases spanning the gap. In nucleotides, the CDR3 is TGTGCCAGCAGTGCCCGTACAGGGAGGGCTGCGAACACCGGGGAGCTGTTTTTT. Its translation: CASSARTGRAANTGELFF.

The chain couples TRBV6-4 to TRBJ2-3; the D is unclear. V was trimmed by 3 bases and J by 9 bases, leaving 10 bases between them. This CDR3 spans 12 amino acids. Germline V lookup: CDR1 MRHNA, CDR2 SNTAGT. Here the CDR3 reads CASSEAGGTQYF. The CDR3 region has the DNA TGTGCCAGCAGTGAGGCTGGTGGCACGCAGTATTTT.

The V and J genes are TRBV2 and TRBJ1-4; D is possibly TRBD1 (6 bases). Germline CDR1 is SNHLY and CDR2 is FYNNEI. This CDR3 has 14 amino acids. V was trimmed by 4 bases and J by 5 bases, leaving 11 bases between them. The CDR3, as DNA: TGTGCCAGCAGTGTACAGGGCGGAAATGAAAAACTGTTTTTT. This translates into CASSVQGGNEKLFF.

This chain uses TRBV7-2 with TRBJ2-5, with 8 bases identical to TRBD1. CDR3 length: 15 amino acids. The V gene's germline CDR1 is SGHTA and CDR2 FQGNSA. Trimming at V came to 0 bases and at J to 2 bases, leaving 2 bases not matched to a gene. The CDR3 region is CASSLARTGQETQYF. The CDR3 DNA sequence: TGTGCCAGCAGCTTAGCCCGGACAGGGCAAGAGACCCAGTACTTC.

The V call is TRBV11-2, the J call TRBJ2-7; perhaps TRBD1 as D (6 bases). Trimming stripped 4 bases from V and 0 bases from J, with 13 bases between. Germline assignment: CDR1 SGHAT and CDR2 FQNNGV. The length of the CDR3 is 15 residues. The CDR3 nucleotides read TGTGCCAGCAGCTGGACAGTCAAAGACTCCTACGAGCAGTACTTC. This encodes CASSWTVKDSYEQYF.

J is TRBJ1-5 and V is TRBV6-5; 10 nucleotides match TRBD1. The V and J ends lost 6 bases and 4 bases, in that order; junction bases with no gene match: 3. There are 14 residues in the CDR3. Germline lookup yields CDR1 MNHEY and CDR2 SVGAGI. DNA for the CDR3: TGTGCCAGCAGAGGGACAGGGGCAAATCAGCCCCAGCATTTT. It is translated as CASRGTGANQPQHF.

The chain recombines TRBV3-1 (or the pseudogene TRBV3-2) with TRBJ1-6, with D unresolved. Germline lookup yields CDR1 LGHDT and CDR2 YNNKEL (reference sequence). This CDR3 region has 16 residues. V lost 0 bases and J 7 bases, leaving 13 bases between the germline ends. CDR3 residues: CASSQDSDLANSPLHF. The CDR3 nucleotides read TGTGCCAGCAGCCAAGATTCGGACCTAGCCAATTCACCCCTCCACTTT.

The chain is built from TRBV11-2 and TRBJ2-1; 11 positions agree with TRBD2. Losses at the gene ends were 1 base for V and 10 bases for J; bases not matched to a gene: 12. Germline V lookup: CDR1 SGHAT, CDR2 FQNNGV. The CDR3 runs 17 residues. The chain's CDR3 is CASSLVLAGGIKWEQFF. The CDR3 DNA follows: TGTGCCAGCAGCTTAGTTTTAGCGGGAGGGATAAAATGGGAGCAGTTCTTC.

The rearrangement links TRBV6-5 to TRBJ2-7, with TRBD2 matching 7 bases. Per germline, CDR1 MNHEY and CDR2 SVGAGI. The V gene end was trimmed by 5 bases and the J gene end by 7 bases; junction bases not matched to a gene: 11. This CDR3 is built from 14 residues. CDR3 nucleotides: TGTGCCAGCAGTCGGGGGGATGTTTCGGGTGAGCAGTACTTC. Protein product: CASSRGDVSGEQYF.

The chain joins TRBV28 to TRBJ1-5, with a possible D match to TRBD1 (5 bases). CDR3 length: 14 amino acids. The germline gives CDR1 MDHEN, CDR2 SYDVKM. Trimming left V 5 bases short and J 5 bases short, with 13 bases between. CDR3 sequence: CASSTGVDYQPQHF. The CDR3 bases are TGTGCCAGCAGTACGGGGGTGGATTATCAGCCCCAGCATTTT.

The genes are TRBV9 and TRBJ1-3; the D is unclear. V lost 6 bases and J lost 1, with 11 bases in between. The CDR3 has 14 residues. Germline V CDR1 and CDR2: SGDLS, YYNGEE. The CDR3 region has the DNA TGTGCCAGCACCCCGGGAATGTCTGGAAACACCATATATTTT. The encoded protein is CASTPGMSGNTIYF.